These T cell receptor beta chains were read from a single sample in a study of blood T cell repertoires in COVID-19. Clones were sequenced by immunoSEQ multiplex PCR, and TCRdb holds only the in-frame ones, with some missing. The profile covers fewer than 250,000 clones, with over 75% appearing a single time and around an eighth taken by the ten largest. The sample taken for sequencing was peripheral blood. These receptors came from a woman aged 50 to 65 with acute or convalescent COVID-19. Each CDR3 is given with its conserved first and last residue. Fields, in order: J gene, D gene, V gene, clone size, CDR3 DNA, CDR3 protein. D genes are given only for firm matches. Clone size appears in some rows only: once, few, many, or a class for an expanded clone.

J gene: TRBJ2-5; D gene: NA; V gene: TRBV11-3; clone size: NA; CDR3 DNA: TGTGCCAGCAGCTTCGGGGTCTCGTACCAAGAGACCCAGTACTTC; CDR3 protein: CASSFGVSYQETQYF
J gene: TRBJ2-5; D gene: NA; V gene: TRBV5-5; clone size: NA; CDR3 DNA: TGTGCCAGCAGCCCACGGGTCCGCCAAGAGACCCAGTACTTC; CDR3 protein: CASSPRVRQETQYF
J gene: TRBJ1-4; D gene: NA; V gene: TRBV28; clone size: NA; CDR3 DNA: TGTGCCAGCAGTTTTGGAGGGGGGGCCCGTGGTGAAAAACTGTTTTTT; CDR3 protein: CASSFGGGARGEKLFF
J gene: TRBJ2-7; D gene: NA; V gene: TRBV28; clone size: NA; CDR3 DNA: TGTGCCAGCAGTACCTCGGGGCGGGGCATCTCCTACGAGCAGTACTTC; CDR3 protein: CASSTSGRGISYEQYF
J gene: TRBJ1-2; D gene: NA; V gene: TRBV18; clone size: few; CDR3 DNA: TGTGCCAGCTCACCCGGGGGGCAGGCTAACTATGGCTACACCTTC; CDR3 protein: CASSPGGQANYGYTF
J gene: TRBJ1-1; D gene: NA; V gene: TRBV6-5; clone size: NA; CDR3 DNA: TGTGCCAGCAGTTCTTACAGGGAAACTGAAGCTTTCTTT; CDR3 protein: CASSSYRETEAFF
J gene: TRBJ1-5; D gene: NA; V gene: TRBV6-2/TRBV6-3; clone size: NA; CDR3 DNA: TGTGCCAGCAGCCACACCGGACAGTCTATTTTATCTAATCAGCCCCAGCATTTT; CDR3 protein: CASSHTGQSILSNQPQHF
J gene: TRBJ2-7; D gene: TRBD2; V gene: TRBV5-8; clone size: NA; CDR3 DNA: TGTGCCACCTGGAGACCCTGGTCTAGCGGTACCTACGAGCAGTACTTC; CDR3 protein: CATWRPWSSGTYEQYF
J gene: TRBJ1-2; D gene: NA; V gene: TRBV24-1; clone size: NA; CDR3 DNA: TGTGCCACCAGTGATTTCGACAGGCCTTATGGCTACACCTTC; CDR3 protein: CATSDFDRPYGYTF
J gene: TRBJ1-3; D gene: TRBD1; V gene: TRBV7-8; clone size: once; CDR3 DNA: TGTGCCAGCAGCTCAACCTCCGGGACAGGGATAGGAAACACCATATATTTT; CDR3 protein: CASSSTSGTGIGNTIYF
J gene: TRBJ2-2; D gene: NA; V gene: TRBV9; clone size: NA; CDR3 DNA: TGTGCCAGCAGCGTCGGACAAAACACCGGGGAGCTGTTTTTT; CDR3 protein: CASSVGQNTGELFF
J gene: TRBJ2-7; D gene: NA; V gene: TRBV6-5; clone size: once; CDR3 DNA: TGTGCCAGCACCAAAGGGAGCGGAATCACCTACGAGCAGTACTTC; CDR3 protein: CASTKGSGITYEQYF
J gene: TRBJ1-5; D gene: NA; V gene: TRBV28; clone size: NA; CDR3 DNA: TGTGCCAGCAGTTGGGACTTGGGCGCTCAGCCCCAGCATTTT; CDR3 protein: CASSWDLGAQPQHF
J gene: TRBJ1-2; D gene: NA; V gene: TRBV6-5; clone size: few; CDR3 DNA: TGTGCCAGCAGGATGGGGGGTTCGAACCATGGCTACACCTTC; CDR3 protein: CASRMGGSNHGYTF
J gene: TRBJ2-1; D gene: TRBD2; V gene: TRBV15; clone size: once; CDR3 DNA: TGTGCCACCAGCTTCGGCAGGGAGGGCAATGAGCAGTTCTTC; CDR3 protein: CATSFGREGNEQFF
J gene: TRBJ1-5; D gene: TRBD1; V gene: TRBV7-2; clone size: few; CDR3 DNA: TGTGCCAGCAGCTTTTCTGCGGACAGGGGTGGGAATCAGCCCCAGCATTTT; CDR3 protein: CASSFSADRGGNQPQHF
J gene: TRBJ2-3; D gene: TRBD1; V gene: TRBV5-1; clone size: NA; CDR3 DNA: TGCGCCAGCAGCTTGGGGGACAGGGACGAAGATACGCAGTATTTT; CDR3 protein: CASSLGDRDEDTQYF
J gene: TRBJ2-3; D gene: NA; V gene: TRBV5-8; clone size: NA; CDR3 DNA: TGTGCCAGCAGCTTTGGACTCGGGACAGATACGCAGTATTTT; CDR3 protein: CASSFGLGTDTQYF
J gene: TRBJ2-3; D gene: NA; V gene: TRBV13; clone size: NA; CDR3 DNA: TGTGCCAGCAGTTTGAGGCAGACCACAGATACGCAGTATTTT; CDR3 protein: CASSLRQTTDTQYF
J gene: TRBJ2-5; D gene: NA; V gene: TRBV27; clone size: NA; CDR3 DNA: TGTGCCAGCAGTTGGAGGGGGAGGGTAGAGACCCAGTACTTC; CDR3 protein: CASSWRGRVETQYF
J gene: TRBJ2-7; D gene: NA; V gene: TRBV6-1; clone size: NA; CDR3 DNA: TGTGCCAGCAGTGAAGCAGGGCAGGGCGACGAGCAGTACTTC; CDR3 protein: CASSEAGQGDEQYF
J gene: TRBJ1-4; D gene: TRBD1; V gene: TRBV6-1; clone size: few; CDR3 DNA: TGTGCCAGCAGTGAATCGGGGGGCAGGGGGCGTGAAAAACTGTTTTTT; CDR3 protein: CASSESGGRGREKLFF
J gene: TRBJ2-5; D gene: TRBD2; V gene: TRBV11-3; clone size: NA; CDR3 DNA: TGTGCCAGCAGCTTAGATGGGACTAGGGGAGAGACCCAGTACTTC; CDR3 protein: CASSLDGTRGETQYF
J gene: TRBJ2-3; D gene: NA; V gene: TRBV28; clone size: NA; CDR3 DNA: TGTGCCAGCAGTTTAACCGGGGGATACCTCGGCTGGACAGATACGCAGTATTTT; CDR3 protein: CASSLTGGYLGWTDTQYF
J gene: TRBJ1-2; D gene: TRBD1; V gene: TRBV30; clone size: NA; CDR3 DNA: TGTGCCCGCGCGGGGACAGAAGGCTACACCTTC; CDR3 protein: CARAGTEGYTF
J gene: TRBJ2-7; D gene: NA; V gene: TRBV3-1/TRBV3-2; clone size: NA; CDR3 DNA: TGTGCCAGCAGCCGCAAGAACCAGGGCAGGTTGCGCGAGCAGTACTTC; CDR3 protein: CASSRKNQGRLREQYF
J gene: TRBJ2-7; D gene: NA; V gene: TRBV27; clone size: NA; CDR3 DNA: TGTGCCAGCAGTTTAAAAGGGAGGATGGCCTACGAGCAGTACTTC; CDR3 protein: CASSLKGRMAYEQYF
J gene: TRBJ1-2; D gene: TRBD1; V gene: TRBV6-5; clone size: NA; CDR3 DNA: TGTGCCAGCAGTTACACTCGCCAGGGGGCAAACTATGGCTACACCTTC; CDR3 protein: CASSYTRQGANYGYTF
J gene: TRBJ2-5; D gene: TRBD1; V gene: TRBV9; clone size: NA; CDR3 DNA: TGTGCCAGCAGCGTTAGACAGGGTGGCAGGGAGACCCAGTACTTC; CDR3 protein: CASSVRQGGRETQYF
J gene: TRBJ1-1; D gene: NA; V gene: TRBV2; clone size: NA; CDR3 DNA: TGTGCCAGCGGGCTTGTCGAAGCTTTCTTT; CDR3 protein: CASGLVEAFF
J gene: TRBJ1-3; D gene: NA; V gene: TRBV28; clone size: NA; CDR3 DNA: TGTGCCAGCACGGCAGGGACTGGAAACACCATATATTTT; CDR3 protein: CASTAGTGNTIYF
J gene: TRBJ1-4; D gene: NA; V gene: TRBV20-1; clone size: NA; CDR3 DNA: TGCAGTGCTAGTTCACAGGCAGGGGAAAAACTGTTTTTT; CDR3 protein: CSASSQAGEKLFF
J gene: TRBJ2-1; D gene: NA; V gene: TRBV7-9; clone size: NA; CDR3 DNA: TGTGCCAGCAGCTTAGGACAGAACTACAATGAGCAGTTCTTC; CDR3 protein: CASSLGQNYNEQFF
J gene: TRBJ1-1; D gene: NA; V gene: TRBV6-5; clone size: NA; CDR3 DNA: TGTGCCAGCAGCGGACAGATTTACGGTGAAGCTTTCTTT; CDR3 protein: CASSGQIYGEAFF
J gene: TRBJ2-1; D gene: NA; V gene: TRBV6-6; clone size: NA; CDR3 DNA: TGTGCCAGCAGTGGATCGGACTGGGCAGCGGCCTACAATGAGCAGTTCTTC; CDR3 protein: CASSGSDWAAAYNEQFF
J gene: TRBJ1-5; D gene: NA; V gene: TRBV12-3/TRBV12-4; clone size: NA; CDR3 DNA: TGTGCCAGCAGTTTATATAGCAATCAGCCCCAGCATTTT; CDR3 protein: CASSLYSNQPQHF
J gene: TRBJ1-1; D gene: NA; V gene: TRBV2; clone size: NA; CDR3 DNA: TGTGCCAGCATGGTCGAGGTTCTGAACACTGAAGCTTTCTTT; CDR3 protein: CASMVEVLNTEAFF
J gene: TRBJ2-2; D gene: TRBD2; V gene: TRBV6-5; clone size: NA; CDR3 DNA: TGTGCCAGCAGAGCCGGGACTAGCTACGGGGAGCTGTTTTTT; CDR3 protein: CASRAGTSYGELFF
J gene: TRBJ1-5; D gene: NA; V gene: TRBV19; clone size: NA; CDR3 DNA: TGTGCCAGTAGTGGGGGAGCGGGACAGCCCCAGCATTTT; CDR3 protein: CASSGGAGQPQHF
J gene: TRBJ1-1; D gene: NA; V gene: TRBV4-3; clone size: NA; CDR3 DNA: TGCGCCAGCAGCCTCAAGCTCAACACTGAAGCTTTCTTT; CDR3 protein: CASSLKLNTEAFF
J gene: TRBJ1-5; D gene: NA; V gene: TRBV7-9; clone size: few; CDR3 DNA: TGTGCCAGCAGCTTAGATACGGAGGATCAGCCCCAGCATTTT; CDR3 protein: CASSLDTEDQPQHF
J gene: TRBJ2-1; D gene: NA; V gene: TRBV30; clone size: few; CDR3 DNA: TGTGCCTGGGCTCCCGGGACTGGGACGTATGAGCAGTTCTTC; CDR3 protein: CAWAPGTGTYEQFF
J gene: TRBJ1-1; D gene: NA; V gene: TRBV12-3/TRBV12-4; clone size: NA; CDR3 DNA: TGTGCCAGCTCCGTAGGGGCGGTGGAAGCTTTCTTT; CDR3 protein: CASSVGAVEAFF
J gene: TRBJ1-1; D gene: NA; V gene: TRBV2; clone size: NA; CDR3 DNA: TGTGCCAGCAGAAAACACAAGAACACTGAAGCTTTCTTT; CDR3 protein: CASRKHKNTEAFF
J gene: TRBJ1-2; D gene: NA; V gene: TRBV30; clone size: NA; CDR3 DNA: TGTGCCTGGAGTGTATCCCAGGCCGCCCCTTATGGCTACACCTTC; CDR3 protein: CAWSVSQAAPYGYTF
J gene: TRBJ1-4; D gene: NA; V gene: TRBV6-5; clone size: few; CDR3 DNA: TGTGCCAGCAGTTACTCGCACAGGGACGGTGAAAAACTGTTTTTT; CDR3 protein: CASSYSHRDGEKLFF